This T cell receptor (beta chain) is drawn from a study of vaccination and CD4 T cells after COVID-19 (dated by TCRdb to the early 2020s). The study in broad terms: The convalescent cohort comprised six males and four females, including two Hispanic individuals, seven Caucasians, two Asians and one multiracial person. Culture stimuli were overlapping spike peptide pools from SARS-CoV-2 and from the common cold coronaviruses HCoV-NL63, HCoV-OC43 and HCoV-229E. In control cultures, a CEFX viral epitope pool was used as positive control, an HIV-1 Nef peptide pool was used as negative control, or no peptide was added. The time from the second vaccine dose to post-vaccine blood sampling had a median of roughly 77 days and ranged from roughly 12 to 250 days. The spike-specific CD4+ TCR repertoire was compared before and after mRNA vaccination in approximately 9 COVID-19 convalescent patients and a few infection-naive healthy vaccine recipients. Post-COVID blood samples from convalescent patients were collected a median of about 100 days after diagnosis, with a range of 35 to 161 days. Participants received two doses of either the Pfizer-BioNTech BNT162b2 vaccine (n=8) or the Moderna mRNA-1273 vaccine (n=2). An earlier paper using these donors assessed, at the TCR clonotype level, memory CD4+ T cell crossreactivity between SARS-CoV-2 and common cold coronavirus spike proteins. Overall study results and their limits: The number of convalescent patients in the study was relatively small, and the study did not examine early timepoints following natural infection. Nearly all vaccine-specific clones in convalescent patients (304 of 307) were mono-reactive for SARS-CoV-2 spike rather than cross-reactive with common cold coronaviruses. Among the post-vaccine SARS-CoV-2-reactive clones in convalescent patients, a median approximately 86% showed up only after vaccination, which suggests vaccine-specific priming. An increase in the median number of SARS-CoV-2-reactive clonotypes from 20 to 25 after infection to 38 after vaccination was observed, but the change was not found to be significant.

Libraries were constructed by PCR. DNA from cultured CD4+ T cells was subjected to TCR sequencing with the Oncomine TCR Beta short-read assay at the Johns Hopkins FTIC core. The QIAamp micro DNA kit was used to extract genomic DNA from the cultured CD4+ T cells. Oncomine TCR Beta libraries from cultured CD4+ T cells were pooled using unique dual indexes and sequenced on an Illumina iSeq 100. For the original study's pipeline: Non-productive sequences were removed, and CDR3s not starting with C, not ending with F or W, or shorter than 7 amino acids were discarded. The MANAFEST web application identified antigen-specific clonotypes by comparing peptide-stimulated wells against reference wells and other culture wells. For a clone to be called positive, the clone needed an FDR below 0.05, an odds ratio above 5, and a productive frequency above 0.1% in at least two of three replicate wells. Cross-reactive clonotypes were defined as significantly expanded in both SARS-CoV-2 spike wells and at least one common cold coronavirus spike condition. Levenshtein distances (stringdist) and unrooted phylogenetic trees (ape) in R version 3.6.1 were used to assess CDR3 homology. The raw public reads went through TCRdb reprocessing: fastp at Q25, MiXCR clone calling, in-frame beta chains kept. One record per CDR3 amino acid sequence lists the most common genes and DNA. TCRdb's processing, not the study's, gives the V and J calls here. The sample contains around 9,000 distinct CDR3 sequences, around 34% of them found a single time. Approximately 20% of the sample belongs to the ten largest clones.

In this sample, this clonotype turned up once. Its antigen is still unknown. No much larger clone exists at a distance of one base, and base qualities are not known. One read offers little support. Between the V and J ends, shortened by 6 bases and 4 bases respectively, the junction contains 16 bases. As encoded in the germline V gene, CDR1 is SGHTA while CDR2 is FQGNSA. Its CDR3 holds 15 amino acids, cysteine through phenylalanine. The sequence is cut down to CDR3 DNA, 45 bases in frame from base 1. Interpreted using the paper, the treatment or condition label stands for: approximately nine-day PBMC culture with coronavirus spike peptide pools or control peptides (ViraFEST assay). CD4+ T cells from unexposed donors were collected before the COVID-19 pandemic (2011-2018). The ViraFEST assay, used in the study, expanded antigen-specific T cells with peptide pools and then identified the expanded clonotypes through TCR sequencing. PBMCs were cultured at around 2 million per well in IMDM supplemented with approximately 5.4% human AB serum and approximately 10 IU/ml IL-2, with about 11 ug/ml peptide pools added. On days 3 and 7, half of the culture medium was replaced with fresh IL-2-containing medium. Once the cells had been in culture for roughly 10 days, the EasySep CD4+ T cell isolation kit was used to isolate CD4+ T cells by negative selection. As cell number allowed, CD4+ T cells from unexposed donors were tested for reactivity to SARS-CoV-2 S and N and to four common cold coronavirus spike pools. Ficoll-Paque Plus gradient centrifugation was used to isolate PBMCs from whole blood, and the isolated PBMCs were then either used fresh or cryopreserved at -140C. In general, triplicate wells were set up for every culture condition. The leukapheresis product used for the unexposed donors was purchased from a commercial source.

This TCR derives from a human donor in good health. Sequenced sample: CD4+ T cells from blood, cultured in vitro. The chain is assembled from TRBV7-2 and TRBJ2-1, with no reliable assignment of the D segment. The DNA sequence is as follows: TGTGCCAGCAGGTCGACCAGGCCCCAATACAATGAGCAGTTCTTC. Its protein reads: CASRSTRPQYNEQFF.